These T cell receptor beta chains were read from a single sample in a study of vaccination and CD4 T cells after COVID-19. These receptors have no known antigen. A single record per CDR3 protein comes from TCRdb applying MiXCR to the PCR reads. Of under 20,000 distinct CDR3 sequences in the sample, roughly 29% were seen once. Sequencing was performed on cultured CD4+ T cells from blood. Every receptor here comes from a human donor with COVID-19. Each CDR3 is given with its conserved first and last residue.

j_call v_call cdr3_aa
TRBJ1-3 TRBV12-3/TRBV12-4 CASSLDQGTFNF
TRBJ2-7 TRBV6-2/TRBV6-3 CASRTGGREEQYF
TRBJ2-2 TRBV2 CASRVQGVNTGELFF
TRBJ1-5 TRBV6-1 CASSETGLPSNQPQHF
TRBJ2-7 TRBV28 CASSPVSVSYEQYF
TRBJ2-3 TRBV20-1 CSARDNSGVGDTQYF
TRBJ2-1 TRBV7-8 CASSSPPTLLLNEQFF
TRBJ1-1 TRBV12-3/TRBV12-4 CASSFMKTEAFF
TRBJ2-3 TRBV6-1 CASTGTGWSDTQYF
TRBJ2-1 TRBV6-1 CASTSPGGSAFF
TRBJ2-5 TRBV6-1 CASSAQETQYF
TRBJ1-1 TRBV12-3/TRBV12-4 CASSLIGTEAFF
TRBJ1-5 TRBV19 CASSRKGRRHF
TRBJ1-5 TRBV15 CATSRDWDRQAQPQHF
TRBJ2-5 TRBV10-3 CAISLSTAGGETQYF
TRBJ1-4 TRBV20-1 CSARGRINEKLFF
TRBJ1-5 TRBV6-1 CASSSTDSNQPQHF
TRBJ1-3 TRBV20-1 CSARDRPSSGNTIYF
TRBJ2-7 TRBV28 CASSPHRGASYEQYF
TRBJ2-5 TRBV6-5 CASSYEGAGATQETQYF
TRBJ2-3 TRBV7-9 CASRSPVGGQPRGTDTQYF
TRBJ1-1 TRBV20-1 CSARPGDSANTEAFF
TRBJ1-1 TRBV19 CASSLYSEAFF
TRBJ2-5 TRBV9 CASSLGLGGTQYF
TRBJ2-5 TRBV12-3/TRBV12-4 CASTKRPTRETQYF
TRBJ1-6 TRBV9 CASSVDSSNSPLHF
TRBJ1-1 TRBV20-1 CSASPNTEAFF
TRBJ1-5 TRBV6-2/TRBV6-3 CASSWDNTSNQPQHF
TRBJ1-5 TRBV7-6 CASSLAVGNQPQHF
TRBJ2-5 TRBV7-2 CASSPRTAMEETQYF
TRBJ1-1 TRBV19 CASSTPMGPSTEAFF
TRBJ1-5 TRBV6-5 CASSYSSVGIGGNQSQHF
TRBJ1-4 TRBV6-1 CASTRGGDEKLFF